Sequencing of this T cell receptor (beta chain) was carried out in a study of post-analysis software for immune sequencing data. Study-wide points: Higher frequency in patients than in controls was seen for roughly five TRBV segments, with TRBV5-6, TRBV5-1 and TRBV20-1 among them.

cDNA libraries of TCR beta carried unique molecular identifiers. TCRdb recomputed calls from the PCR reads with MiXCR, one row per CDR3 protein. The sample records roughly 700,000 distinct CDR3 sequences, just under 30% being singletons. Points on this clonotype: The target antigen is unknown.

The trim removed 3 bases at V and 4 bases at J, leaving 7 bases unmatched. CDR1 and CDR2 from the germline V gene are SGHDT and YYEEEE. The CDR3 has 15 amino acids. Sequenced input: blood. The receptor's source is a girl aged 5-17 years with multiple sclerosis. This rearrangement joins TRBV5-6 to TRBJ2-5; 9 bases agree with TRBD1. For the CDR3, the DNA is TGTGCCAGCAGCTGGGCCACAGGGGGCAGAGAGACCCAGTACTTC. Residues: CASSWATGGRETQYF.